The rows below give T cell receptor beta chains drawn from one sample of a study of T cell repertoires in cytomegalovirus infection. One entry per CDR3 protein, called by TCRdb with MiXCR from the reads. The table has some 220,000 distinct CDR3 sequences, about 5.9% seen once. Sequenced sample: PBMCs. All receptors come from a human donor in good health (CMV status not recorded). Some clones in this sample may be carry-over from other donors' samples. CDR3s include the opening cysteine and the closing phenylalanine or tryptophan. The D gene is left open where the match is weak. Size is stated for part of the rows, as once, few or many counts, or as a class when the clone is expanded.

TGTGCCAGCATCTCGGCAGTTCACACTGAAGCTTTCTTT	CASISAVHTEAFF	TRBV6-5	many	TRBJ1-1	13	NA
TGCAGTGCTCCCAGACGGAGCCTAATCTCTGGAAACACCATATATTTT	CSAPRRSLISGNTIYF	TRBV20-1	few	TRBJ1-3	16	NA
TGTGCCAGCAGCTTAGGAGGAACGGATGGCTACACCTTC	CASSLGGTDGYTF	TRBV7-8	many	TRBJ1-2	13	NA
TGTGCCAGCAGTTACCTCGGCGGACAAGAGACCCAGTACTTC	CASSYLGGQETQYF	TRBV6-2/TRBV6-3	many	TRBJ2-5	14	NA
TGTGCCAGCAGCCTCGACAGGGCCGAGCAGTACTTC	CASSLDRAEQYF	TRBV28	many	TRBJ2-7	12	TRBD1
TGCAGCGTAGGAAGAGGGACGGCCTATGGCTACACCTTC	CSVGRGTAYGYTF	TRBV29-1	many	TRBJ1-2	13	NA
TGTGCCAGCTCACCAAGACAAGACCTAGCCAAAAACATTCAGTACTTC	CASSPRQDLAKNIQYF	TRBV18	many	TRBJ2-4	16	NA
TGTGCCAGCAGCCTTGACACGGTTTACAATGAGCAGTTCTTC	CASSLDTVYNEQFF	TRBV7-2	many	TRBJ2-1	14	NA
TGCAGTGCCCCCCCCCTGGAGGAGAGCTCCTACGAGCAGTACTTC	CSAPPLEESSYEQYF	TRBV20-1	NA	TRBJ2-7	15	NA
TGTGCCAGCAGCTCGACAGGTACCCCCTACGAGCAGTACTTC	CASSSTGTPYEQYF	TRBV7-2	many	TRBJ2-7	14	NA
TGTGCCAGCAGCCTGGGCCCGGGACAGGTCCGTCAGCCCCAGCATTTT	CASSLGPGQVRQPQHF	TRBV7-2	many	TRBJ1-5	16	TRBD1
TGTGCCCGGAGGACAGGGGGTTATGAGCAGTTCTTC	CARRTGGYEQFF	TRBV30	many	TRBJ2-1	12	TRBD1
TGTGCCAGCAGTTTAATGGCAGGTACAGGGGACCAGTACTTC	CASSLMAGTGDQYF	TRBV12-3/TRBV12-4	many	TRBJ2-5	14	TRBD1
TGCGCCAGCAGATACCCGGCGGACACTGAAGCTTTCTTT	CASRYPADTEAFF	TRBV5-1	NA	TRBJ1-1	13	NA
TGTGCCAGCAGCTTGAAGGCCCTAGTGGGGGAGCTGTTTTTT	CASSLKALVGELFF	TRBV5-4	many	TRBJ2-2	14	NA
TGTGCCAGCAGCGTCCTTGCCGGGACAGGAGTTTACTATGGCTACACCTTC	CASSVLAGTGVYYGYTF	TRBV28	NA	TRBJ1-2	17	TRBD1
TGTGCCAGCATCCCACTTCGGGGTAGGGACAATGAGCAGTTCTTC	CASIPLRGRDNEQFF	TRBV7-2	many	TRBJ2-1	15	NA
TGTGCCAGTAGGGGAGGGGGAACTCAGACTGAAGCTTTCTTT	CASRGGGTQTEAFF	TRBV19	many	TRBJ1-1	14	NA
TGTGCCAGCAGCAAAAAACGGGGCGGAGGCCGCACAGATACGCAGTATTTT	CASSKKRGGGRTDTQYF	TRBV7-8	many	TRBJ2-3	17	NA
TGCAGTGCTGTAGATTCGACAGGGTTGGAGACCCAGTACTTC	CSAVDSTGLETQYF	TRBV20-1	many	TRBJ2-5	14	TRBD1
TGCGCCAGCAGCTTGTTTATAGCGGACGAGCAGTACTTC	CASSLFIADEQYF	TRBV5-1	few	TRBJ2-7	13	NA
TGTGCCAGCAGCCACCGGGAGAACACTGAAGCTTTCTTT	CASSHRENTEAFF	TRBV7-8	many	TRBJ1-1	13	NA
TGCAGCGTTGAATTAGTGGTCGCCGGGGAGCTGTTTTTT	CSVELVVAGELFF	TRBV29-1	NA	TRBJ2-2	13	NA
TGCGCCAGCAGCCCTAATTTCGGATACGAGCAGTACTTC	CASSPNFGYEQYF	TRBV4-3	few	TRBJ2-7	13	NA
TGTGCCAGCTCCCCCGGACAGGGAGTTAACTACGAGCAGTACTTC	CASSPGQGVNYEQYF	TRBV18	many	TRBJ2-7	15	TRBD1
TGTGCCAGCAGCCAATTCGGGGATTACCAAGAGACCCAGTACTTC	CASSQFGDYQETQYF	TRBV14	few	TRBJ2-5	15	NA
TGTGCCAGCAGCTTAGTTCCGGTTTTGACAGGGTCGGAGACCCAGTACTTC	CASSLVPVLTGSETQYF	TRBV7-6	many	TRBJ2-5	17	TRBD1
TGTGCCAGCCGACAGGAGGCCCCTTATGGCTACACCTTC	CASRQEAPYGYTF	TRBV2	many	TRBJ1-2	13	NA
TGTGCCAGCAGCCAGACGGATGGACAGGCTTTGTACGAGCAGTACTTC	CASSQTDGQALYEQYF	TRBV7-9	once	TRBJ2-7	16	TRBD1
TGTGCCAGCAGCTTAATCGGGACAGCAAACGGCAATCAGCCCCAGCATTTT	CASSLIGTANGNQPQHF	TRBV7-8	many	TRBJ1-5	17	TRBD1
TGTGCCAGCAGCTTACAGGGCTCCAAAAACATTCAGTACTTC	CASSLQGSKNIQYF	TRBV7-9	many	TRBJ2-4	14	NA
TGTGCCAGCAGCTTAGGGTATTCAGGACGGAATGAAGCTTTCTTT	CASSLGYSGRNEAFF	TRBV7-2	many	TRBJ1-1	15	NA
TGTGCCAGCAGCTTTTCTGCCGGGCCCTACGAGCAGTACTTC	CASSFSAGPYEQYF	TRBV7-2	many	TRBJ2-7	14	NA
TGTGCCAGCAGCGAGAGACAGGGAGAGACTGAAGCTTTCTTT	CASSERQGETEAFF	TRBV7-9	NA	TRBJ1-1	14	TRBD1
TGCAGTGCTAATCCAGGGCGGCGGGAACTCAATGAGCAGTTCTTC	CSANPGRRELNEQFF	TRBV20-1	many	TRBJ2-1	15	NA
TGTGCCAGCAGTTACGATCCGTGGCAGCCCCAGCATTTT	CASSYDPWQPQHF	TRBV6-2/TRBV6-3	NA	TRBJ1-5	13	NA
TGCAGTGCTAGTGGGGGAGAGGGTGGTGGCTATGGCTACACCTTC	CSASGGEGGGYGYTF	TRBV20-1	many	TRBJ1-2	15	NA
TGTGCCAGCAGTTCGAACTTGGGCGGGGAGCTGTTTTTT	CASSSNLGGELFF	TRBV27	few	TRBJ2-2	13	NA